The rows below give T cell receptor beta chains drawn from one sample of a study of control samples from healthy donors and cancer patients. The assay was immunoSEQ multiplex PCR, and TCRdb's table has in-frame clones only and misses some. Of some 120,000 clones detected, 70% to 90% appear once; the ten largest clones hold 30% to 40%. Input material: blood. The receptors originated from a man aged 45-60 years in good health. CDR3s include the opening cysteine and the closing phenylalanine or tryptophan. D genes are given only for firm matches. Size tells how often a clone was seen (once, few, many) or the class of an expanded clone, and some rows leave it out.

>-|-|TRBV6-5|TRBJ2-7
CASSYLQGLGEQYF
TGTGCCAGCAGTTACCTCCAGGGCCTGGGCGAGCAGTACTTC
>-|-|TRBV30|TRBJ1-3
CAWTGAGGNTIYF
TGTGCCTGGACAGGGGCTGGGGGAAACACCATATATTTT
>-|TRBD1|TRBV6-2/TRBV6-3|TRBJ1-1
CASSQQQGSTEAFF
TGTGCCAGCAGCCAACAACAGGGGAGCACTGAAGCTTTCTTT
>-|-|TRBV19|TRBJ2-3
CASSEEGVGTDTQYF
TGTGCCAGTAGTGAGGAGGGGGTCGGCACAGATACGCAGTATTTT
>-|TRBD1|TRBV29-1|TRBJ2-7
CSGKQGAGEQYF
TGCAGCGGGAAACAGGGGGCGGGAGAGCAGTACTTC
>-|-|TRBV3-1/TRBV3-2|TRBJ2-7
CASSQDSRGGEQYF
TGTGCCAGCAGCCAAGATTCACGGGGAGGCGAGCAGTACTTC
>-|TRBD1|TRBV5-1|TRBJ2-5
CASGIQGAQTQETQYF
TGCGCCAGCGGGATACAGGGGGCGCAGACCCAAGAGACCCAGTACTTC
>-|TRBD1|TRBV6-5|TRBJ1-1
CASSPTGVHEAFF
TGTGCCAGCAGTCCGACAGGGGTTCATGAAGCTTTCTTT
>-|-|TRBV4-1|TRBJ1-1
CASSQDTRGPMNTEAFF
TGCGCCAGCAGCCAAGATACAAGGGGCCCGATGAACACTGAAGCTTTCTTT
>-|TRBD1|TRBV4-1|TRBJ1-2
CASSQMRQGAENGYTF
TGCGCCAGCAGCCAAATGAGACAGGGGGCAGAGAATGGCTACACCTTC
>few|TRBD1|TRBV27|TRBJ1-2
CASSPRQGANYGYTF
TGTGCCAGCAGTCCCCGTCAGGGGGCCAACTATGGCTACACCTTC
>-|-|TRBV5-1|TRBJ2-3
CASSPRGGTSTDTQYF
TGCGCCAGCAGCCCAAGAGGGGGAACTAGCACAGATACGCAGTATTTT
>-|TRBD1|TRBV18|TRBJ2-7
CASSPPTGGRSSEQYF
TGTGCCAGCTCACCACCTACAGGGGGGCGCTCCTCCGAGCAGTACTTC
>-|-|TRBV19|TRBJ1-3
CASINPYGNTIYF
TGTGCCAGTATCAACCCCTATGGAAACACCATATATTTT
>-|-|TRBV6-5|TRBJ2-7
CASSINPRGSEQYF
TGTGCCAGCAGTATAAACCCGCGGGGCTCCGAGCAGTACTTC
>-|TRBD1|TRBV2|TRBJ1-5
CASSEGDRNQPQHF
TGTGCCAGCAGTGAAGGGGACAGGAATCAGCCCCAGCATTTT
>-|-|TRBV27|TRBJ2-1
CASGLSRTGYNEQFF
TGTGCCAGCGGCCTCTCTAGGACCGGGTACAATGAGCAGTTCTTC
>-|-|TRBV3-1/TRBV3-2|TRBJ2-7
CASSPNPGYEQYF
TGTGCCAGCAGCCCGAACCCAGGTTACGAGCAGTACTTC
>-|TRBD2|TRBV24-1|TRBJ2-5
CATSDSGLAWETQYF
TGTGCCACCAGTGACTCGGGACTAGCCTGGGAGACCCAGTACTTC
>few|-|TRBV6-5|TRBJ1-2
CASRTGQGGTSGYTF
TGTGCCAGTAGGACGGGACAAGGGGGGACCTCTGGCTACACCTTC
>-|-|TRBV19|TRBJ1-2
CASSGPGTANYGYTF
TGTGCCAGTAGTGGGCCCGGGACGGCGAACTATGGCTACACCTTC
>-|-|TRBV7-6|TRBJ2-7
CASSLGGASPLNEQYF
TGTGCCAGCAGCTTAGGGGGGGCATCGCCTTTAAACGAGCAGTACTTC
>few|-|TRBV27|TRBJ1-1
CASSLARNTEAFF
TGTGCCAGCAGTTTAGCGAGGAACACTGAAGCTTTCTTT
>-|-|TRBV9|TRBJ2-3
CASSVGAGSTDTQYF
TGTGCCAGCAGCGTAGGGGCGGGAAGCACAGATACGCAGTATTTT
>-|TRBD1|TRBV6-2/TRBV6-3|TRBJ2-1
CASSYRGQGMNEQFF
TGTGCCAGCAGTTACAGGGGACAGGGGATGAATGAGCAGTTCTTC
>-|TRBD1|TRBV30|TRBJ1-1
CAWGAKGTGTTEAFF
TGTGCCTGGGGGGCGAAGGGGACAGGGACTACTGAAGCTTTCTTT
>-|-|TRBV6-2/TRBV6-3|TRBJ2-1
CASSYSNEQFF
TGTGCCAGCAGTTACTCAAATGAGCAGTTCTTC
>-|-|TRBV25-1|TRBJ1-4
CASTRAGTNEKLFF
TGTGCCAGCACGAGGGCTGGAACTAATGAAAAACTGTTTTTT
>-|TRBD2|TRBV27|TRBJ2-2
CASSPLSGGTDTGELFF
TGTGCCAGCAGTCCTCTTTCGGGAGGGACCGACACCGGGGAGCTGTTTTTT
>-|-|TRBV7-2|TRBJ2-2
CASSLQGNTGELFF
TGTGCCAGCAGCTTACAGGGGAACACCGGGGAGCTGTTTTTT
>-|-|TRBV30|TRBJ2-5
CAWSPGAPETQYF
TGTGCCTGGAGTCCAGGGGCCCCAGAGACCCAGTACTTC
>-|-|TRBV7-9|TRBJ1-3
CASSHTGDTIYF
TGTGCCAGCAGCCACACGGGAGACACCATATATTTT
>-|TRBD1|TRBV7-8|TRBJ2-2
CASSWWTGSGGELFF
TGTGCCAGCAGCTGGTGGACAGGGTCTGGCGGGGAGCTGTTTTTT
>-|TRBD1|TRBV5-4|TRBJ1-2
CASSPDRAGYGYTF
TGTGCCAGCAGCCCGGACAGGGCCGGCTATGGCTACACCTTC
>-|-|TRBV5-4|TRBJ2-2
CASSLGQAPGELFF
TGTGCCAGCAGCTTGGGACAGGCTCCCGGGGAGCTGTTTTTT
>-|TRBD2|TRBV4-1|TRBJ2-7
CASSQEILAGSSYEQYF
TGCGCCAGCAGCCAAGAAATACTAGCGGGTTCCTCCTACGAGCAGTACTTC
>-|TRBD1|TRBV7-9|TRBJ2-2
CASSPWTGGPTGELFF
TGTGCCAGCAGCCCGTGGACAGGGGGCCCCACCGGGGAGCTGTTTTTT
>-|-|TRBV9|TRBJ2-3
CASSVGVQDRTDTQYF
TGTGCCAGCAGCGTAGGGGTCCAGGACCGCACAGATACGCAGTATTTT
>-|-|TRBV7-8|TRBJ2-7
CASSLMQREQYF
TGTGCCAGCAGCTTAATGCAGCGGGAGCAGTACTTC
>-|-|TRBV5-6|TRBJ2-2
CASSGTRRVTGELFF
TGTGCCAGCAGCGGAACAAGGAGGGTCACCGGGGAGCTGTTTTTT
>-|-|TRBV19|TRBJ2-1
CASSIAPGNEQFF
TGTGCCAGTAGTATAGCCCCCGGCAATGAGCAGTTCTTC
>-|TRBD2|TRBV9|TRBJ2-7
CASSVAASSGGYEQYF
TGTGCCAGCAGCGTAGCAGCGTCTAGCGGGGGATACGAGCAGTACTTC